The 12 T cell receptor beta chains presented below share a single source sample, sequenced in a study of shared clonotypes between healthy human individuals (dated by TCRdb to the early 2020s). CD8 naive samples were obtained by positive selection for CCR7 among CD45RO-negative cells, yielding a CD45RA+CCR7+ population from which TemRA cells were excluded. Libraries were made using the immunoSEQ multiplex PCR assay. The source is immuneACCESS, and TCRdb retained only in-frame sequences with V and J called. Part of the clones is not carried over; for the studies checked, unresolved V genes explain less than half of this, and the remainder is unexplained. Here the sample has fewer than 800,000 clones; around 90% occur a single time. About a quarter of the sample goes to the ten largest clones. The sequenced sample consisted of naive CD8+ T cells sorted from blood. In light of the paper, this sample's cell subset or site label describes: CD45RA+CCR7+. The receptors stem from a man aged 30 to 39 in good health.

The chain couples TRBV5-6 to TRBJ2-1; unclear D gene. The CDR3 totals 15 residues. Germline V gene data show CDR1 as SGHDT and CDR2 as YYEEEE. V lost 1 base to trimming and J lost 8 bases, with 16 bases between them. The CDR3 DNA follows: TGTGCCAGCAGCTTGAATGGGTTCCTTTCTCATGAGCAGTTCTTC. Its translation: CASSLNGFLSHEQFF.

The chain has TRBV11-3 and TRBJ2-7; 7 bases are shared with TRBD1. CDR3 length: 18 amino acids. Germline V lookup: CDR1 SGHNT, CDR2 YENEEA. Trimming cost V 7 bases and J 2 bases; bases outside gene matches: 20. The CDR3, as DNA: TGTGCCAGCACAGCCCGAACACAAGGACAGGTAGGACCCTACGAGCAGTACTTC. It specifies CASTARTQGQVGPYEQYF. The whole variable domain, remainder taken from reference TRBV11-3 and TRBJ2-7, is EAGVVQSPRYKIIEKKQPVAFWCNPISGHNTLYWYLQNLGQGPELLIRYENEEAVDDSQLPKDRFSAERLKGVDSTLKIQPAELGDSAVYLCASTARTQGQVGPYEQYFGPGTRLTVT.

The chain combines TRBV19 with TRBJ2-2, with TRBD2 identical over 14 bases. The V and J ends lost 4 bases and 5 bases, in that order; junction bases with no gene match: 6. Germline V lookup: CDR1 LNHDA, CDR2 SQIVND (reference sequence). This CDR3 has 17 amino acids. CDR3 in amino acids: CASSKGTSGRKTGELFF. CDR3 in DNA: TGTGCCAGTAGTAAAGGGACTAGCGGGAGAAAAACCGGGGAGCTGTTTTTT.

As concerns this clone: Additional DNA sequences in this sample encode the identical CDR3. The chain joins TRBV11-2 to TRBJ1-5; no firm D call. Per the germline V gene, CDR1 is SGHAT and CDR2 is FQNNGV. The CDR3 is 14 residues long. Trimming removed 3 bases at V and 3 bases at J, with 9 bases between. CDR3 residues: CASSFTGSNQPQHF. The CDR3 nucleotides are TGTGCCAGCAGCTTTACCGGATCCAATCAGCCCCAGCATTTT.

The chain employs TRBV2 and TRBJ2-1; TRBD2 aligns across 11 bases. Germline loops: CDR1 SNHLY, CDR2 FYNNEI. CDR3 length: 14 residues. V was clipped by 10 bases and J by 5 bases; unmatched bases: 7. The CDR3 reads CATHLAGGHNEQFF. The CDR3 DNA follows: TGTGCCACCCACCTAGCGGGAGGACACAATGAGCAGTTCTTC.

The chain has TRBV5-8 and TRBJ2-1; a weak D match, TRBD2 (5 bases). The CDR3 contains 13 residues. With 3 bases removed from V and 7 bases from J, the gap between germline ends came to 11 bases. Germline-derived CDR1 and CDR2 are SGHTS and YDEGEE. CDR3 in amino acids: CASSSDWQNEQFF. DNA for the CDR3: TGTGCCAGCAGCTCGGACTGGCAGAATGAGCAGTTCTTC.

This rearrangement joins TRBV5-6 to TRBJ2-7; 12 bases are a match to TRBD1. Germline trimming cut 4 bases from V and 2 bases from J; bases unmatched to any gene: 4. Germline CDR1 and CDR2: SGHDT and YYEEEE. This CDR3 has 15 residues. In nucleotides, the CDR3 is TGTGCCAGCAGCGCCCGGGACAGGGGGCCCTACGAGCAGTACTTC. Its translation is CASSARDRGPYEQYF.

This rearrangement joins TRBV6-1 to TRBJ2-1; tentatively, D is TRBD1 or TRBD2 (5 bases each). The CDR3 length is 13 residues. V lost 5 bases to trimming and J lost 4 bases, with 9 bases between them. Germline CDR1 and CDR2: MNHNS and SASEGT. The CDR3 reads CASSLGPYNEQFF. The CDR3 bases are TGTGCCAGCAGTTTGGGACCGTACAATGAGCAGTTCTTC.

The J gene is TRBJ2-7, the V gene TRBV27; the match to TRBD2 covers 7 bases. The CDR3 extends over 15 amino acids. V shed 7 bases and J 4 bases; nucleotides not matched to a gene: 13. In germline, CDR1 is MNHEY, CDR2 SMNVEV (reference sequence). The CDR3 region is CASNTAGALSYEQYF. The CDR3 coding sequence is TGTGCCAGCAACACGGCGGGAGCTCTGTCTTACGAGCAGTACTTC.

This chain links TRBV27 with TRBJ2-3; no definite D call. V lost 10 bases and J lost 2, with 19 bases in between. Germline lookup yields CDR1 MNHEY and CDR2 SMNVEV (reference sequence). This CDR3 is built from 15 residues. CDR3 sequence (DNA): TGTGCCACCTCCCGAGTGTCCCACATCACAGATACGCAGTATTTT. Translation gives CATSRVSHITDTQYF.

Comments on this clone: Different DNA sequences within this sample yield the same CDR3. The chain couples TRBV4-3 to TRBJ1-4; D gene ambiguous. V gave up 4 bases and J gave up 0 bases, with 9 bases separating them. Germline loops: CDR1 LGHNA, CDR2 YSLEER. This CDR3 has 15 amino acids. The CDR3 sequence is CASSLYRATNEKLFF. CDR3 bases: TGCGCCAGCAGCCTGTACAGAGCAACTAATGAAAAACTGTTTTTT.

CDR3 sequence (DNA): TGTGCCAGCAGTGTTTCTAGCACAGATACGCAGTATTTT. Translating gives CASSVSSTDTQYF. This chain connects TRBV27 to TRBJ2-3, with D hard to call. Germline CDR1 is MNHEY and CDR2 is SMNVEV (reference sequence). V was shortened by 5 bases and J by 0 bases, with 6 bases between the two germline ends. This CDR3 spans 13 amino acids.